The 14 T cell receptor beta chains listed next were all sequenced from one sample in a study of blood T cell repertoires in COVID-19 (dated by TCRdb to the early 2020s). The library relied on the immunoSEQ multiplex PCR assay. Not all clones reach the TCRdb copy of this immuneACCESS table, which keeps in-frame sequences only. Checked studies attribute under half of the gap to unresolved V genes and leave the rest unexplained. The sample records hundreds of thousands of clones, more than 80% of which are singletons. The ten largest clonotypes hold 0.85% to 0.9% of the sample. The sample was PBMCs or T cells enriched from blood (not recorded which). Every receptor here comes from a man aged 45-60 years who had been exposed to COVID-19.

The chain has TRBV30 and TRBJ2-5; 7 bases agree with TRBD1. CDR1 and CDR2 (germline): GTSNPN, SVGIG (reference sequence). The J segment lost 5 bases and the V segment lost 0 bases, leaving 6 bases of the junction unmatched. CDR3 length: 14 residues. This chain's CDR3 is CAWSVQGGVETQYF. The CDR3 nucleotides are TGTGCCTGGAGTGTACAAGGGGGCGTGGAGACCCAGTACTTC.

The rearrangement joins TRBV15 to TRBJ2-2; TRBD2 might be the D (6 bases). The V gene's germline CDR1 is LNHNV and CDR2 YYDKDF (reference sequence). Trimming took off 3 bases at V and 4 bases at J, with 9 bases between the two ends. The CDR3 is made up of 14 amino acids. The CDR3 region is CATSRTEGTGELFF. As DNA, the CDR3 is TGTGCCACCAGCAGGACGGAGGGCACCGGGGAGCTGTTTTTT.

The sample holds many counts of this clone. The genes are TRBV19 and TRBJ2-1; the D gene is possibly TRBD2 (7 bases). CDR1 LNHDA and CDR2 SQIVND come from the germline V gene (reference sequence). Trimming removed 2 bases at V and 9 bases at J, with 26 bases between. This CDR3 spans 18 amino acids. CDR3 protein: CASSITGGPFRGWGEQFF. CDR3 sequence (DNA): TGTGCCAGTAGTATAACCGGGGGGCCCTTTCGGGGTTGGGGTGAGCAGTTCTTC.

A single count supports this clone. The J gene is TRBJ2-5, the V gene TRBV11-3, with TRBD1 matching over 7 bases. The junction had 8 bases not matched to a gene; V was cut back by 2 bases and J by 5 bases. This CDR3 comprises 15 residues. The germline V gene has CDR1 SGHNT and CDR2 YENEEA. CDR3: CASSLRDRAGETQYF. The CDR3 bases are TGTGCCAGCAGCTTAAGAGACAGGGCCGGGGAGACCCAGTACTTC. The full variable domain, rest sourced from reference TRBV11-3 and TRBJ2-5, is EAGVVQSPRYKIIEKKQPVAFWCNPISGHNTLYWYLQNLGQGPELLIRYENEEAVDDSQLPKDRFSAERLKGVDSTLKIQPAELGDSAVYLCASSLRDRAGETQYFGPGTRLLVL.

The chain combines TRBV27 with TRBJ1-6; unclear D gene. Per the germline V gene, CDR1 is MNHEY and CDR2 is SMNVEV (reference sequence). The CDR3 is 15 amino acids. V was clipped by 3 bases and J by 10 bases, with 16 bases between them. CDR3 DNA: TGTGCCAGCAGTTTCTTCAAACAAGGAGGATCACCCCTCCACTTT. This sequence encodes CASSFFKQGGSPLHF.

This clone appeared a single time. This chain joins TRBV5-5 and TRBJ1-1, with D unresolved. The V end was cut by 4 bases, the J end by 5 bases, with 21 bases between. There are 16 residues in the CDR3. From germline, CDR1 is SGHKS and CDR2 YYEKEE (reference sequence). The CDR3 coding sequence is TGTGCCAGCAGCCCCCGCTGGGCGGGAACTTCTACTGAAGCTTTCTTT. Translating it yields CASSPRWAGTSTEAFF.

The chain carries TRBV30 and TRBJ2-7; D might be TRBD2 (5 bases). The CDR3 covers 12 residues. V was clipped by 0 bases and J by 6 bases, with 9 bases between them. The germline gives CDR1 GTSNPN, CDR2 SVGIG (reference sequence). As DNA, the CDR3 is TGTGCCTGGAGTGTCGGCCGGGGCGAGCAGTACGTC. It yields the protein CAWSVGRGEQYV.

V and J are TRBV29-1 and TRBJ2-2; 10 bases are a match to TRBD1. The ends lost 7 bases at V and 7 bases at J; junction bases unmatched: 9. The germline V gene has CDR1 SQVTM and CDR2 ANQGSEA. CDR3 length: 14 amino acids. The chain's CDR3 is CSGRQGAGSGELFF. The CDR3, as DNA: TGCAGCGGAAGACAGGGGGCTGGGAGCGGGGAGCTGTTTTTT.

This clone was observed at least ten times. The J gene is TRBJ1-5, the V gene TRBV6-1; D not resolved. Germline lookup yields CDR1 MNHNS and CDR2 SASEGT. Trimming removed 0 bases from V and 2 bases from J, with 17 bases in between. The CDR3 consists of 18 residues. CDR3 region: CASSEARGGGYGNQPQHF. DNA of the CDR3: TGTGCCAGCAGTGAAGCGCGGGGAGGAGGTTACGGCAATCAGCCCCAGCATTTT.

CDR3 sequence (DNA): TGCAGTGTTACAGGTCCGGAAGGCTACACCTTC. Protein product: CSVTGPEGYTF. The chain carries TRBV29-1 and TRBJ1-2, with D perhaps matching TRBD1 (5 bases). CDR3 size: 11 residues. The V gene's germline CDR1 is SQVTM and CDR2 ANQGSEA.

The rearrangement uses TRBV28 and TRBJ1-1; TRBD1 agrees at 7 bases. The germline gives CDR1 MDHEN, CDR2 SYDVKM. V gave up 7 bases and J gave up 2 bases; unmatched junction bases: 7. This CDR3 is built from 14 residues. The CDR3 reads CASTAGGFNTEAFF. CDR3 nucleotide sequence: TGTGCCAGCACGGCAGGGGGATTTAACACTGAAGCTTTCTTT.

The chain recombines TRBV28 with TRBJ1-5, with D possibly being TRBD1 (6 bases). Trimming took 5 bases from V and 0 from J, leaving 17 bases between them. This CDR3 is 17 amino acids long. The germline V gene has CDR1 MDHEN and CDR2 SYDVKM. This chain's CDR3 is CASSQTDRFYSNQPQHF. The CDR3 region has the DNA TGTGCCAGCAGTCAAACGGACAGATTCTATAGCAATCAGCCCCAGCATTTT.

The gene calls are TRBV28 and TRBJ2-7, with unresolved D. CDR3 size: 14 residues. V was cut by 1 base and J by 3 bases, with 10 bases left in between. Germline V gene data show CDR1 as MDHEN and CDR2 as SYDVKM. The CDR3 DNA sequence: TGTGCCAGCAGTTTATTGGCAGAAAGCTACGAGCAGTACGTC. Its translation: CASSLLAESYEQYV.

The V and J genes are TRBV7-8 and TRBJ2-1, with 11 positions matching TRBD2. The CDR3 sequence is 15 residues long. CDR1 and CDR2 from the germline V gene are SGHVS and FQNEAQ. Trimming took 2 bases from V and 7 from J; bases not matched to a gene: 4. CDR3 nucleotide sequence: TGTGCCAGCAGCTTATTACTAGCGGGAGATAATGAGCAGTTCTTC. Encoded protein: CASSLLLAGDNEQFF.